This passage covers 14 T cell receptor beta chains from one sample sequenced in a study of shared clonotypes between healthy human individuals. Clones were read by immunoSEQ multiplex PCR, and TCRdb kept only the in-frame ones, dropping some. The table records about 2 million clones, 85% to 95% of them present only once. The sample taken for sequencing was naive CD4+ T cells sorted from blood. Subset defined: CD45RA+ positively selected. Source of these receptors: a man aged 18 to 29 in good health.

The chain has TRBV9 and TRBJ2-2; D might be TRBD1 or TRBD2, each matching 5 bases. The CDR3 has 15 residues. Looked up from germline, CDR1 is SGDLS and CDR2 is YYNGEE. Trimming left V 6 bases short and J 4 bases short, with 16 bases between. CDR3 nucleotide sequence: TGTGCCAGCAACCAAGGGACCACCGCCACCGGGGAGCTGTTTTTT. The encoded protein is CASNQGTTATGELFF.

V usage is TRBV29-1 and J usage is TRBJ1-5; TRBD1 is a possible D gene (6 bases). The ends were cut back, 5 bases at V and 3 bases at J, with 14 bases in the middle. The CDR3 totals 14 residues. Germline V gene sequence: CDR1 SQVTM, CDR2 ANQGSEA. CDR3 DNA sequence: TGCAGCGTTTGGGGAGGGGGTGACAATCAGCCCCAGCATTTT. This codes for CSVWGGGDNQPQHF.

The chain combines TRBV6-5 with TRBJ1-6; TRBD1 matches 8 bases. Germline CDR1 is MNHEY and CDR2 is SVGAGI. The J segment lost 13 bases and the V segment lost 6 bases, leaving 8 bases of the junction unmatched. The CDR3 loop spans 13 amino acids. CDR3 in amino acids: CASSPGQALPLHF. Here the CDR3 DNA reads TGTGCCAGCAGCCCGGGACAGGCGCTCCCCCTCCACTTT.

This clone was found once. The V and J genes are TRBV5-1 and TRBJ1-1; D is possibly TRBD1 (6 bases). This CDR3 has 14 residues. The germline V and J ends were trimmed by 4 bases and 5 bases, with 15 bases remaining between them. Germline values: CDR1 SGHRS, CDR2 YFSETQ. CDR3 DNA sequence: TGCGCCAGCAGCGTGATTGGGGGGCAGACTGAAGCTTTCTTT. It yields the protein CASSVIGGQTEAFF.

For the CDR3, the DNA is TGTGCCAGCAGTTACGTAAGGGGGAACACTGAAGCTTTCTTT. Protein product: CASSYVRGNTEAFF. The chain joins TRBV6-6 to TRBJ1-1; D might be TRBD1 (5 bases). CDR1 is MNHNY and CDR2 is SVGAGI in the germline V gene (reference sequence). Trimming took 2 bases from V and 1 from J, leaving 8 bases between them. This CDR3 region has 14 residues.

V usage is TRBV18 and J usage is TRBJ2-5, with TRBD1 identical over 7 bases. CDR1 and CDR2 (germline): KGHSH, LQKENI. The CDR3 is 13 residues long. Trimming took 5 bases from V and 5 from J; bases not matched to a gene: 5. In nucleotides, the CDR3 is TGTGCCAGCTCAGTCGACAGGGTTGAGACCCAGTACTTC. Translating gives CASSVDRVETQYF.

The chain carries TRBV6-1 and TRBJ1-5, with 7 bases that match TRBD1. The CDR3 length is 13 residues. Germline lookup yields CDR1 MNHNS and CDR2 SASEGT. Unmatched junction bases numbered 4, after V lost 8 bases and J lost 3 bases. CDR3 DNA: TGTGCCAGCTCGACAGGGAACAATCAGCCCCAGCATTTT. Amino acids: CASSTGNNQPQHF.

This chain connects TRBV7-9 to TRBJ1-5, with 7 bases lining up with TRBD1. The CDR3 length is 17 residues. J was trimmed by 0 bases and V by 5 bases; bases with no gene match: 10. Per the germline V gene, CDR1 is SEHNR and CDR2 is FQNEAQ (reference sequence). CDR3 protein: CASSLTESGGSNQPQHF. The CDR3 nucleotides read TGTGCCAGCAGCCTAACGGAGTCAGGGGGTAGCAATCAGCCCCAGCATTTT. Based on the CDR3 plus reference TRBV7-9 and TRBJ1-5, the full variable domain is DTGVSQNPRHKITKRGQNVTFRCDPISEHNRLYWYRQTLGQGPEFLTYFQNEAQLEKSRLLSDRFSAERPKGSFSTLEIQRTEQGDSAMYLCASSLTESGGSNQPQHFGDGTRLSIL.

V is TRBV18 and J is TRBJ2-6; 7 nucleotides agree with TRBD1. This CDR3 region has 17 residues. V gave up 3 bases and J gave up 4 bases; unmatched junction bases: 9. In germline, CDR1 is KGHSH, CDR2 LQKENI. The CDR3 sequence: CASSPDRLPVGANVLTF. CDR3 nucleotide sequence: TGTGCCAGCTCACCGGACAGGCTCCCGGTGGGGGCCAACGTCCTGACTTTC.

The chain recombines TRBV5-1 with TRBJ2-7; no clear D gene. Germline loops: CDR1 SGHRS, CDR2 YFSETQ. V lost 4 bases and J lost 2, with 10 bases in between. This CDR3 has 13 residues. The CDR3 loop is CASSEPPAYEQYF. DNA of the CDR3: TGCGCCAGCAGCGAACCTCCCGCCTACGAGCAGTACTTC. The full variable domain, its missing parts supplied by reference TRBV5-1 and TRBJ2-7, is KAGVTQTPRYLIKTRGQQVTLSCSPISGHRSVSWYQQTPGQGLQFLFEYFSETQRNKGNFPGRFSGRQFSNSRSEMNVSTLELGDSALYLCASSEPPAYEQYFGPGTRLTVT.

The rearrangement joins TRBV25-1 to TRBJ1-4, with TRBD1 matching over 9 bases. V lost 0 bases, J lost 10 bases, and 6 bases stayed unmatched. The CDR3 has 15 amino acids. Germline-derived CDR1 and CDR2 are MGHDK and SYGVNS. The CDR3 protein is CASSEYGQGLGKLFF. CDR3 nucleotide sequence: TGTGCCAGCAGTGAATACGGACAGGGGCTAGGAAAACTGTTTTTT.

The rearrangement joins TRBV5-4 to TRBJ2-5, with 7 bases matching TRBD2. J lost 2 bases, V lost 6 bases, and 7 bases had no gene match. In germline, CDR1 is SGHNT, CDR2 YYREEE (reference sequence). CDR3 length: 14 amino acids. CDR3 nucleotides: TGTGCCAGCATGCAGCGGGGTTTACAAGAGACCCAGTACTTC. The encoded protein is CASMQRGLQETQYF. Full variable domain (rest looked up from reference TRBV5-4 and TRBJ2-5): ETGVTQSPTHLIKTRGQQVTLRCSSQSGHNTVSWYQQALGQGPQFIFQYYREEENGRGNFPPRFSGLQFPNYSSELNVNALELDDSALYLCASMQRGLQETQYFGPGTRLLVL.

This clone was counted once. The chain links TRBV5-4 to TRBJ2-2; 9 bases line up with TRBD1. The CDR3 has 15 amino acids. The germline V gene has CDR1 SGHNT and CDR2 YYREEE (reference sequence). Unmatched junction bases numbered 7, after V lost 4 bases and J lost 6 bases. The CDR3 DNA sequence: TGTGCCAGCAGCCCACCGGGACAGGGACCCGGGGAGCTGTTTTTT. Its translation is CASSPPGQGPGELFF. Combining the CDR3 with reference TRBV5-4 and TRBJ2-2 gives the whole variable domain ETGVTQSPTHLIKTRGQQVTLRCSSQSGHNTVSWYQQALGQGPQFIFQYYREEENGRGNFPPRFSGLQFPNYSSELNVNALELDDSALYLCASSPPGQGPGELFFGEGSRLTVL.

V is TRBV5-1 and J is TRBJ2-1, with D possibly being TRBD1 or TRBD2 (5 bases each). V was clipped by 0 bases and J by 7 bases, with 17 bases between them. The CDR3 is 16 amino acids. Germline assignment: CDR1 SGHRS and CDR2 YFSETQ. CDR3 nucleotide sequence: TGCGCCAGCAGCTTGGATGGGGACCCTAGTAGAAATGAGCAGTTCTTC. This codes for CASSLDGDPSRNEQFF.